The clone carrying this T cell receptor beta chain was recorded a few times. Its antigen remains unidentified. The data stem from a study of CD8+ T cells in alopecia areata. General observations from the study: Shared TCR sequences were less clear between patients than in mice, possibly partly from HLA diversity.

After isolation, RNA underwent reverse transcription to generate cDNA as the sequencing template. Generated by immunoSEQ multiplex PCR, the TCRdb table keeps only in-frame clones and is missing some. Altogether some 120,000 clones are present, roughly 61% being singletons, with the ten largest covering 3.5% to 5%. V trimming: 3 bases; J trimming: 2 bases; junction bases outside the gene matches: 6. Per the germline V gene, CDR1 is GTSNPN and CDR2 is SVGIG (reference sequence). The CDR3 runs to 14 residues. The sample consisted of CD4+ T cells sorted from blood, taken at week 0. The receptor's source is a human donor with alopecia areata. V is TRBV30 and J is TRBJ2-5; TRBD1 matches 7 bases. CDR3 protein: CAWRGRTGQETQYF. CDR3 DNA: TGTGCCTGGAGGGGCCGGACAGGACAAGAGACCCAGTACTTC.